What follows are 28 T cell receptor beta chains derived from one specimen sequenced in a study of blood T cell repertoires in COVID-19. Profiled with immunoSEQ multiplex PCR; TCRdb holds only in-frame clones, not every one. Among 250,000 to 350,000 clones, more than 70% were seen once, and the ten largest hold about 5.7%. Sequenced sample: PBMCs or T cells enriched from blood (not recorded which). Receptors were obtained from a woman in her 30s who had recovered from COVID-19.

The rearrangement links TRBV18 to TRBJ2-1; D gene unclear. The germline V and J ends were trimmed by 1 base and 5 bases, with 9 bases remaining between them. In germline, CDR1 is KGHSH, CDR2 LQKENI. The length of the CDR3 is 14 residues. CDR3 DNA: TGTGCCAGCTCACCACAACGAACAGACAATGAGCAGTTCTTC. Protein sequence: CASSPQRTDNEQFF.

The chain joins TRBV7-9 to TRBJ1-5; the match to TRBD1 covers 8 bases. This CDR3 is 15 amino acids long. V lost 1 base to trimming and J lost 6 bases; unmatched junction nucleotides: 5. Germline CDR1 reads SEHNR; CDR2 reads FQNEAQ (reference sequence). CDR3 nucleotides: TGTGCCAGCAGCTTAGGGACAGGGCGGGTTCAGCCCCAGCATTTT. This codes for CASSLGTGRVQPQHF. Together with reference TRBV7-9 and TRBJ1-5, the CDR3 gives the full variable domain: DTGVSQNPRHKITKRGQNVTFRCDPISEHNRLYWYRQTLGQGPEFLTYFQNEAQLEKSRLLSDRFSAERPKGSFSTLEIQRTEQGDSAMYLCASSLGTGRVQPQHFGDGTRLSIL.

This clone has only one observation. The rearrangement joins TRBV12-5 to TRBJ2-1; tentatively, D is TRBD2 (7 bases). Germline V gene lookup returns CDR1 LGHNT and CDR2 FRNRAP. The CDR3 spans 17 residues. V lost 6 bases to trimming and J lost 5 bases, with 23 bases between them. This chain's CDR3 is CASGPSVWGGANNEQFF. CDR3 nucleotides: TGTGCTAGTGGACCATCCGTATGGGGGGGGGCGAACAATGAGCAGTTCTTC.

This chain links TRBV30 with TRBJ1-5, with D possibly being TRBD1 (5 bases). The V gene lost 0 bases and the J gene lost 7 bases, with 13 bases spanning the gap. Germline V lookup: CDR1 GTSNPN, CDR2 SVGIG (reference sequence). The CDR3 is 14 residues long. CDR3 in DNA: TGTGCCTGGAGTGTACTTGACAGAGGCCAGCCCCAGCATTTT. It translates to CAWSVLDRGQPQHF.

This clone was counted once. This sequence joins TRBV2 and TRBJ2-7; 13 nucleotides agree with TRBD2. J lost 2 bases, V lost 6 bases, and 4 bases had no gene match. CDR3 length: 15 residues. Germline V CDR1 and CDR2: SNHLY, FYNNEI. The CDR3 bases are TGTGCCAGCAGGAAAGGGACTAGCGGGACCTACGAGCAGTACTTC. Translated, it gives CASRKGTSGTYEQYF.

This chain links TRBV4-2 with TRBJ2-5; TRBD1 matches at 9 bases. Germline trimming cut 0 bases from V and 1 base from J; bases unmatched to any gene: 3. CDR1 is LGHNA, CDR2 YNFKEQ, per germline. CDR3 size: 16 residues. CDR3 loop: CASSQDPGQGQETQYF. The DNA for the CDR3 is TGTGCCAGCAGCCAAGACCCGGGACAGGGCCAAGAGACCCAGTACTTC.

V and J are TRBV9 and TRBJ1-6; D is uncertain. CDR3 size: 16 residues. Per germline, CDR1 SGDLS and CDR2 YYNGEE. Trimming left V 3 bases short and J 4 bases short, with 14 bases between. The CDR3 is CASSAGASSYNSPLHF. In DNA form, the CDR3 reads TGTGCCAGCAGCGCAGGCGCCTCCTCTTATAATTCACCCCTCCACTTT.

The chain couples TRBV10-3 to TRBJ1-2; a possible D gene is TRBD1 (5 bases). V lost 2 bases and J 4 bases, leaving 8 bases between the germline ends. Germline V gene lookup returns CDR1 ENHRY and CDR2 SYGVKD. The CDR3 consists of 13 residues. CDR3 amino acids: CAISERQGYGYTF. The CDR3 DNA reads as TGTGCCATCAGTGAGCGGCAGGGCTATGGCTACACCTTC.

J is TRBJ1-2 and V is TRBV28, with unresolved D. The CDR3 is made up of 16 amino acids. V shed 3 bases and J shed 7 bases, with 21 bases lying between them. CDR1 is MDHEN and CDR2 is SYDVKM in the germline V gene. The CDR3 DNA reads TGTGCCAGCAGTTTCGAGGCTTTTTCGATGGATGGTGGCTACACCTTC. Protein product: CASSFEAFSMDGGYTF.

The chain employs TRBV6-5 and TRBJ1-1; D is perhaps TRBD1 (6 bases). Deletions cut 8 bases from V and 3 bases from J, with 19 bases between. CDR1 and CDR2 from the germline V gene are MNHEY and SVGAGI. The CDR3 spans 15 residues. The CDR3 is CASFHKPRTDTEAFF. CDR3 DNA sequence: TGTGCCAGCTTCCACAAACCTCGGACAGACACTGAAGCTTTCTTT.

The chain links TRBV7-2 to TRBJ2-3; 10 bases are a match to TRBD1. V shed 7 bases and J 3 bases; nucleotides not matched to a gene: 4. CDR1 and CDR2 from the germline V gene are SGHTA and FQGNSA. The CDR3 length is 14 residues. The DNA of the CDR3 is TGTGCCAGCACCTCGGGACAGGGGACAGATACGCAGTATTTT. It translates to CASTSGQGTDTQYF.

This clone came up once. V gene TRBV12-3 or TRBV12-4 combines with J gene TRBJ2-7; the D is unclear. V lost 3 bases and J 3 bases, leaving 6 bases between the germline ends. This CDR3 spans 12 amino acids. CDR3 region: CASSFGLYEQYF. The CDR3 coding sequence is TGTGCCAGCAGTTTCGGTCTCTACGAGCAGTACTTC.

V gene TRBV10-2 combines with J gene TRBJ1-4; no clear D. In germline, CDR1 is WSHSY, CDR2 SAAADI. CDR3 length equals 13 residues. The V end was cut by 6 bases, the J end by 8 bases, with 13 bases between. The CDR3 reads CASREGGKEKLFF. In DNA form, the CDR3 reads TGCGCCAGCAGGGAAGGAGGTAAAGAAAAACTGTTTTTT.

This chain's CDR3 is CASSYFITDTYEQYF. The CDR3 DNA follows: TGTGCCAGCAGTTACTTCATCACGGACACCTACGAGCAGTACTTC. V gene TRBV6-6 combines with J gene TRBJ2-7, with D tentatively TRBD1 (5 bases). The ends were cut back, 1 base at V and 2 bases at J, with 12 bases in the middle. This CDR3 has 15 residues. CDR1 MNHNY and CDR2 SVGAGI come from the germline V gene (reference sequence).

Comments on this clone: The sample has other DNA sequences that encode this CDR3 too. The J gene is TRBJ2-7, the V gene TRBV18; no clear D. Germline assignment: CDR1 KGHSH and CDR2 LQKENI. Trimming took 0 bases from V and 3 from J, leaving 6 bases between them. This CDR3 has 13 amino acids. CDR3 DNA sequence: TGTGCCAGCTCACCACCGGGCAGCTACGAGCAGTACTTC. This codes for CASSPPGSYEQYF.

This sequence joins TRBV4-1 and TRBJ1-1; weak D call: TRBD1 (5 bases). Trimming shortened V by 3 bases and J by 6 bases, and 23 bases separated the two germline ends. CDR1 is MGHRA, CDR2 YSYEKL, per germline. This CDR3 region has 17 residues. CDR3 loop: CASSHSAPGDPTAEAFF. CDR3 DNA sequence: TGCGCCAGCAGCCATTCCGCTCCGGGGGACCCCACGGCTGAAGCTTTCTTT.

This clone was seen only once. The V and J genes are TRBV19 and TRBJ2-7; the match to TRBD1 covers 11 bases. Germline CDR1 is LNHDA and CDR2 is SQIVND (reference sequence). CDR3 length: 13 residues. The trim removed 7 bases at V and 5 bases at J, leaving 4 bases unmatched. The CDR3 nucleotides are TGTGCCAGTATGGGACAGGGGGTGAACGAGCAGTACTTC. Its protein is CASMGQGVNEQYF.

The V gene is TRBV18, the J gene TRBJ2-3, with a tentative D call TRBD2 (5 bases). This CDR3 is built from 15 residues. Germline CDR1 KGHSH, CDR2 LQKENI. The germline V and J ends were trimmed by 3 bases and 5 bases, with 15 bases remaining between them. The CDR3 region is CASSPRMDREDTQYF. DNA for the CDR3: TGTGCCAGCTCACCCAGGATGGATCGGGAAGATACGCAGTATTTT.

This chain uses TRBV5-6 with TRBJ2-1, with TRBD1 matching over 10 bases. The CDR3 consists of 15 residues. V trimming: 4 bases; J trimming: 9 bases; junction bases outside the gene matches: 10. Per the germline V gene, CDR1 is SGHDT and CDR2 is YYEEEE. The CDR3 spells CASSRRDRGISEQFF. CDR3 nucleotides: TGTGCCAGCAGCCGCCGGGACAGGGGTATTAGTGAGCAGTTCTTC.

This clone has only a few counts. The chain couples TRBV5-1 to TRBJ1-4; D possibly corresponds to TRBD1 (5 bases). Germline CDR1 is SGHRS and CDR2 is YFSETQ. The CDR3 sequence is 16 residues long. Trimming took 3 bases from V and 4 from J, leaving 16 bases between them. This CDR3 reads CASSSHPRGSNEKLFF. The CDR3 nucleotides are TGCGCCAGCAGCTCCCACCCGCGGGGGAGTAATGAAAAACTGTTTTTT. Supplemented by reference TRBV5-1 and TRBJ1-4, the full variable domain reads KAGVTQTPRYLIKTRGQQVTLSCSPISGHRSVSWYQQTPGQGLQFLFEYFSETQRNKGNFPGRFSGRQFSNSRSEMNVSTLELGDSALYLCASSSHPRGSNEKLFFGSGTQLSVL.

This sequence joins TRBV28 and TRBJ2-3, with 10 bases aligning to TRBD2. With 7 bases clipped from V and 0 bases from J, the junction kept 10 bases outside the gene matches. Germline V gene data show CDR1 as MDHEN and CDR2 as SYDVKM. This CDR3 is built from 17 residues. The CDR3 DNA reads TGTGCCAGCACCATAGCGGGGGGCCCGCCTAGCACAGATACGCAGTATTTT. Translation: CASTIAGGPPSTDTQYF.

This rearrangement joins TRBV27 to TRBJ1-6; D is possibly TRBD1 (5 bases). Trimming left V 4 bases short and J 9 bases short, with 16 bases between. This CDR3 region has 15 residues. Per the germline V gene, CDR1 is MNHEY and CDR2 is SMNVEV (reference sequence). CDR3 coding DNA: TGTGCCAGCAGTTGGGGGACGGGGGGTCGTTCACCCCTCCACTTT. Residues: CASSWGTGGRSPLHF.

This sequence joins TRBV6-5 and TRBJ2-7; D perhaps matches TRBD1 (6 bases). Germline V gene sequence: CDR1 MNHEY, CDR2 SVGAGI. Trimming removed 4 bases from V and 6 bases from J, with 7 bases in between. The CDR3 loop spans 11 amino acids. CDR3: CASSFRGEQYF. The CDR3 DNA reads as TGTGCCAGCAGTTTCAGGGGCGAGCAGTACTTC.

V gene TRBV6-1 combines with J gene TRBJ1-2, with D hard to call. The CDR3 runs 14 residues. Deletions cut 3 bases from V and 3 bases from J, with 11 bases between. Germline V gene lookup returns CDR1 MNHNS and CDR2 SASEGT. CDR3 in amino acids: CASSDLGSYYGYTF. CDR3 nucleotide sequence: TGTGCCAGCAGTGATTTAGGTAGCTACTATGGCTACACCTTC.

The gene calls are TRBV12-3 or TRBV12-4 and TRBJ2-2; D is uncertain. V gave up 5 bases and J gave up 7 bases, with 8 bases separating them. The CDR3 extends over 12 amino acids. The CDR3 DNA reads TGTGCCAGCAGTCGCGTGGTCGGGGAGCTGTTTTTT. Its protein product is CASSRVVGELFF.

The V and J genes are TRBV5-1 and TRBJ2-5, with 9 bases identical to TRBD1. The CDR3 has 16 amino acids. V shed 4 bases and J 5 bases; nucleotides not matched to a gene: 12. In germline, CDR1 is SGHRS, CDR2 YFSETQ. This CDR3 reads CASSPVGGQGDETQYF. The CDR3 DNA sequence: TGCGCCAGCAGCCCAGTGGGGGGACAGGGTGACGAGACCCAGTACTTC.

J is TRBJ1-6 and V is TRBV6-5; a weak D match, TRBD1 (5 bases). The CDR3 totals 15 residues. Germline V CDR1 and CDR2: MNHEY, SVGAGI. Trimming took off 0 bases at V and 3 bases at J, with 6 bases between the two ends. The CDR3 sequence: CASSYSQDYNSPLHF. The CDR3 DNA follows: TGTGCCAGCAGTTACTCACAGGACTATAATTCACCCCTCCACTTT.

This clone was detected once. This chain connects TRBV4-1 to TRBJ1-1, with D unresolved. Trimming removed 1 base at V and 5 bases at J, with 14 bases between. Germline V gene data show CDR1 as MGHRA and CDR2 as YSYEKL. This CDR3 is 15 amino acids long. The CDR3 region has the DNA TGCGCCAGCAGCCAAGTCGGTTTGCAGGATACTGAAGCTTTCTTT. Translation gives CASSQVGLQDTEAFF.